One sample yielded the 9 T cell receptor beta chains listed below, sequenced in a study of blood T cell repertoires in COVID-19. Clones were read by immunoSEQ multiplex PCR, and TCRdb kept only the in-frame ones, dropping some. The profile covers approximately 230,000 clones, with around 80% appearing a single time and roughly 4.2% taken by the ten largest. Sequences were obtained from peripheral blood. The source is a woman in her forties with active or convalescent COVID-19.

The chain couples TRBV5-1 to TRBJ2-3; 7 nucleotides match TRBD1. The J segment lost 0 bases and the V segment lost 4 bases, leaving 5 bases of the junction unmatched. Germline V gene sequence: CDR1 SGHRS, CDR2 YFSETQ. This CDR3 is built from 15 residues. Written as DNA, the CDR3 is TGCGCCAGCAGCCGAACAGGGGTTAGCACAGATACGCAGTATTTT. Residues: CASSRTGVSTDTQYF.

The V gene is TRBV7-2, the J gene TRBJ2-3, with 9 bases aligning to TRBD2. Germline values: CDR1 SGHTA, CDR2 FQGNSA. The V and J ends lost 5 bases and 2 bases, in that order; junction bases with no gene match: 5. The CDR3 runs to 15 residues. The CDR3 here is CASSVLAGYTDTQYF. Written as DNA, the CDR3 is TGTGCCAGCAGCGTCCTAGCGGGGTACACAGATACGCAGTATTTT.

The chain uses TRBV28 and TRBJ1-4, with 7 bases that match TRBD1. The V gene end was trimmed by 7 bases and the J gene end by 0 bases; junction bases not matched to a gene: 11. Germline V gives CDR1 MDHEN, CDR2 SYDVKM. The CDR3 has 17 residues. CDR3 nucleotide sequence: TGTGCCAGCATTGGAGGGGGCGAAGTCCCAACTAATGAAAAACTGTTTTTT. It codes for CASIGGGEVPTNEKLFF.

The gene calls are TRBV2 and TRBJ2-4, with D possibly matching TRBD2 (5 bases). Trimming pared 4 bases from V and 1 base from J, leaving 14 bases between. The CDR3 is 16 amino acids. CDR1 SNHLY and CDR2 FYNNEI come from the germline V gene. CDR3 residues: CASSVGTGWAKNIQYF. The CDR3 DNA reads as TGTGCCAGCAGTGTAGGAACGGGATGGGCCAAAAACATTCAGTACTTC.

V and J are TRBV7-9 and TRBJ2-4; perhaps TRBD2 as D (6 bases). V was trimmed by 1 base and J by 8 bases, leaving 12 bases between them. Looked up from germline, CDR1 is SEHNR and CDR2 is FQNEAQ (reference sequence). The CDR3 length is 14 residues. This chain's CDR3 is CASSLGRRRDIQYF. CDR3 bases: TGTGCCAGCAGCTTAGGACGGAGGAGGGACATTCAGTACTTC. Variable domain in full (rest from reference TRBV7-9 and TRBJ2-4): DTGVSQNPRHKITKRGQNVTFRCDPISEHNRLYWYRQTLGQGPEFLTYFQNEAQLEKSRLLSDRFSAERPKGSFSTLEIQRTEQGDSAMYLCASSLGRRRDIQYFGAGTRLSVL.

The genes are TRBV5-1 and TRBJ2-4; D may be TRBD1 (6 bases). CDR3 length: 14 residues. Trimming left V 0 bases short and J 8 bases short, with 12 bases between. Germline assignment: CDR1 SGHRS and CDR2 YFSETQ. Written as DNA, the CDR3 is TGCGCCAGCAGCTTGGGGTCAGGGGAAGACATTCAGTACTTC. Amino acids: CASSLGSGEDIQYF. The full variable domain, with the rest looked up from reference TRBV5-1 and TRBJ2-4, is KAGVTQTPRYLIKTRGQQVTLSCSPISGHRSVSWYQQTPGQGLQFLFEYFSETQRNKGNFPGRFSGRQFSNSRSEMNVSTLELGDSALYLCASSLGSGEDIQYFGAGTRLSVL.

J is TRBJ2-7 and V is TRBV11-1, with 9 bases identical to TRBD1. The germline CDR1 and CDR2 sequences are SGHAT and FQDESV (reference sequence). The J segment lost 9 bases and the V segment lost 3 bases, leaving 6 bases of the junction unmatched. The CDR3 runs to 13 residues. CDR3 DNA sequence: TGTGCCAGCAGCTTGGGACAGGGAGTAGGGCAGTACGTC. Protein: CASSLGQGVGQYV.

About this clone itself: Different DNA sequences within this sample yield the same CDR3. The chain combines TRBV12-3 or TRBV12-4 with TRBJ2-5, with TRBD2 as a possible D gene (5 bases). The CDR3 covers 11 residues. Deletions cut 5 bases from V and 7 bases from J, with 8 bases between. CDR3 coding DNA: TGTGCCAGCAGTCTTGAGGGGACCCAGTACTTC. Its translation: CASSLEGTQYF.

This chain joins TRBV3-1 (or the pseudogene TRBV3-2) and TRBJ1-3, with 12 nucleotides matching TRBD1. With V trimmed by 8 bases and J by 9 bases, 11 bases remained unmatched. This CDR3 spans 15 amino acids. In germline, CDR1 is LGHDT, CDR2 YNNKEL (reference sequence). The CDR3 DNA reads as TGTGCCAGCGGGGGGACAGGGGGCTATCACGGCACCATATATTTT. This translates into CASGGTGGYHGTIYF.